Below, one T cell receptor (beta chain) is given with its context. As yet, its antigen is unknown. This CDR3 contains 21 residues. Germline V lookup: CDR1 MNHEY, CDR2 SVGEGT. The V and J ends lost 6 bases and 0 bases respectively, with 27 bases between them. TCR beta CDR3 region amplification was performed from RNA transcripts. Primed by the HTBI set, a first-round RT-PCR was run on the TCR CDR3. One entry per CDR3 protein results from TCRdb running MiXCR on the multiplex PCR reads. The top ten clones hold less than 9% of a sample with about 600,000 distinct CDR3 sequences, 14% of them seen once. The study left out patients who had uncontrolled infection, other autoimmune disease, pregnancy or lactation. This sample was taken from a study of T cells in Graves' hyperthyroidism and ophthalmopathy. Study context: Before treatment of any kind, peripheral blood was taken at initial diagnosis.

Study-wide points: Blood also contained most expanded thyroid clonotypes above 0.001. Ophthalmopathy, which appeared later, was predicted by the model a median roughly 6.6 months before onset.

This receptor was identified in a woman aged 18-29 years with Graves' ophthalmopathy. Sample: blood. This chain joins TRBV6-2 or TRBV6-3 and TRBJ2-6, with D perhaps matching TRBD2 (7 bases). As DNA, the CDR3 is TGTGCCAGCAGCCCTCGAGTCTCTCCGGGGGGCGCTCTCTCTGGGGCCAACGTCCTGACTTTC. This codes for CASSPRVSPGGALSGANVLTF.